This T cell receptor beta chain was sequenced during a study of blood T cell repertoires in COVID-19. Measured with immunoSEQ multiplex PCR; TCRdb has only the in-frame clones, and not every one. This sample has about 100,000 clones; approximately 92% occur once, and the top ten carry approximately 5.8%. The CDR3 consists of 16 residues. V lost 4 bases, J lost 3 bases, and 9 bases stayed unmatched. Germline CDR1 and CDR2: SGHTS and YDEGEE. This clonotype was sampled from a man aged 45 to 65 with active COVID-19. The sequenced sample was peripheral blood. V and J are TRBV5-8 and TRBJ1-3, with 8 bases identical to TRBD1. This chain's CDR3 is CASSADRGGIGNTIYF. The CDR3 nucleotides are TGTGCCAGCAGCGCTGACAGGGGAGGAATTGGAAACACCATATATTTT.